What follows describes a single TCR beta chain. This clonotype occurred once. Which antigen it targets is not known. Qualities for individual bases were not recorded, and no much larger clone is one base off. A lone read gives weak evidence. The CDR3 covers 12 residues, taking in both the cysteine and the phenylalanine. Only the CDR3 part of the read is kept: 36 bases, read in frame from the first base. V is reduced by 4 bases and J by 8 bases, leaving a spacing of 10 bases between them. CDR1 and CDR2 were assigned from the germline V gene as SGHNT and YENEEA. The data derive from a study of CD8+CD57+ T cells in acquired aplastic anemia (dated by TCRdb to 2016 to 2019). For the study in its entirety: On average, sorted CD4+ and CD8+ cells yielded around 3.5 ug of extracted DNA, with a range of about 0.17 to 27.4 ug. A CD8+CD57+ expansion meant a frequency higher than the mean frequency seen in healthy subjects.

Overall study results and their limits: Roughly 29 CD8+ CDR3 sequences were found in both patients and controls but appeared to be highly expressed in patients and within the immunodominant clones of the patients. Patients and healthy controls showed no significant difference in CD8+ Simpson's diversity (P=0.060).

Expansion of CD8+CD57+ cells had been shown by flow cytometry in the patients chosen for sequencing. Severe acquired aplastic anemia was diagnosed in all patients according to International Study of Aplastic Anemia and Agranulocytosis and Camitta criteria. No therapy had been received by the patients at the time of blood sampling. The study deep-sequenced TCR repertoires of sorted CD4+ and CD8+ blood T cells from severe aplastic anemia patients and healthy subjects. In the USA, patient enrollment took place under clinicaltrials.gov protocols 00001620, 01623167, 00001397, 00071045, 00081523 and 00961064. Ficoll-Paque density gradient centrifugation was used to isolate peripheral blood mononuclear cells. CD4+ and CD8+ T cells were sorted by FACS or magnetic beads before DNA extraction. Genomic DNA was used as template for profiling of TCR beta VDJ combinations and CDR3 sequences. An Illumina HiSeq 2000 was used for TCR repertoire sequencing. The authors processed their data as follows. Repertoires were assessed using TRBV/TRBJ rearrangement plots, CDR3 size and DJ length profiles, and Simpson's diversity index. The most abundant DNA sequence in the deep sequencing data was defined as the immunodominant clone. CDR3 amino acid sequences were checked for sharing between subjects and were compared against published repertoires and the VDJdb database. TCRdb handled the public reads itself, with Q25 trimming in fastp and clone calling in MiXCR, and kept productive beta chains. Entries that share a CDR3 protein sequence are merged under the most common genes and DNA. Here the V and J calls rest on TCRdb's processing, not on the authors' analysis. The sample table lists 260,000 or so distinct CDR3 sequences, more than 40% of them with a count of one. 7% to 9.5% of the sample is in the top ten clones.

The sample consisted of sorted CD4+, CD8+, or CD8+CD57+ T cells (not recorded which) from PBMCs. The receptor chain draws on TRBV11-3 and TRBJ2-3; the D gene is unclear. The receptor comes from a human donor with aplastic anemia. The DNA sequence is TGTGCCAGCAGCTCAGAGGTCAGTACGCAGTATTTT. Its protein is CASSSEVSTQYF.